This TCR beta chain was profiled in a study of identical twins. Study-wide results and limits: Fewer insertions were carried by abundant cord blood beta clonotypes, but none was seen in memory repertoires.

Template switching (which added a universal primer site) was used, and cDNA carried unique molecular identifiers. TCRdb re-analysed the 5' RACE reads in MiXCR, keeping a single row per CDR3 protein. The sample shows 400,000 to 500,000 distinct CDR3 sequences, under 20% of them seen only once. This clonotype occurred many times. Antigen unknown. The CDR3 totals 15 residues. Trimming left V 3 bases short and J 2 bases short, with 13 bases between. The germline CDR1 and CDR2 sequences are SGHTA and FQGNSA. The TCR sequence derives from a man aged 45-65 years in good health. Sequencing was carried out using naive T cells sorted from blood. The chain couples TRBV7-2 to TRBJ2-5; D is possibly TRBD2 (6 bases). CDR3 amino acids: CASSFGGLRQETQYF. CDR3 nucleotide sequence: TGTGCCAGCAGCTTTGGGGGGTTGAGACAAGAGACCCAGTACTTC.